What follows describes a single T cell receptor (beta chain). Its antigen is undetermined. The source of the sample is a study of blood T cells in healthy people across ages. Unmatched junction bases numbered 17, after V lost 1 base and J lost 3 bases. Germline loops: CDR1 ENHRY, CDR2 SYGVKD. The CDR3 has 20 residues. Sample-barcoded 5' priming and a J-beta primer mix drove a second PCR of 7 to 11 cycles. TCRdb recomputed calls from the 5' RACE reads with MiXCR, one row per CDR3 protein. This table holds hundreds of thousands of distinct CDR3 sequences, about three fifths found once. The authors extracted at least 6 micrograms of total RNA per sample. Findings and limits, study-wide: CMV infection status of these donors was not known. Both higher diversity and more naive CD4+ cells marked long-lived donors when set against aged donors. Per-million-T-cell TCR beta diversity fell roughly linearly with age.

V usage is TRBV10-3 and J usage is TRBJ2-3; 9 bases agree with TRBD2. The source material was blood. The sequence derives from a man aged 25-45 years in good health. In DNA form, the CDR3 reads TGTGCCATCAGTGAGTTCCCTGGCGGGAGGGCCGAAGTTAGTACAGATACGCAGTATTTT. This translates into CAISEFPGGRAEVSTDTQYF.